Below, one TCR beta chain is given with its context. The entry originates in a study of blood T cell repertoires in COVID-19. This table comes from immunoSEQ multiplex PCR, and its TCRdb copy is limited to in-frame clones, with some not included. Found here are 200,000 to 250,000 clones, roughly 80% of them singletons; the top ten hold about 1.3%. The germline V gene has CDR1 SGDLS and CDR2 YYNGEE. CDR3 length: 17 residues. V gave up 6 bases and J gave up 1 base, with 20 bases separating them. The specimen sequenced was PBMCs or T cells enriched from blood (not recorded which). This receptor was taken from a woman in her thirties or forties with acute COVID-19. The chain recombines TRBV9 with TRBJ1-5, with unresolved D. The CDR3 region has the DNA TGTGCCAGCAACTCCCCCCGGGGTAGTCCGAGCAATCAGCCCCAGCATTTT. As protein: CASNSPRGSPSNQPQHF.